Described below is a single TCR beta chain sequence and its context. The antigen remains undetermined. This entry belongs to a study of CXCR3-negative and CXCR3-positive naive CD8 T cells. Study outcomes and limitations: More hydrophobic TRB CDR3s occurred in CXCR3-positive than in CXCR3-negative naive cells. TRBV-TRBJ usage was similar across naive CXCR3 subsets but distinct in memory cells.

From germline, CDR1 is MDHEN and CDR2 SYDVKM. The CDR3 consists of 15 residues. Researchers prepared the TRB cDNA libraries using 5' RACE with UMI labels. TCRdb reprocessed the 5' RACE reads and keeps a single row for each CDR3 protein, giving no DNA. This table lists about 98,000 distinct CDR3 sequences. The source material was naive CXCR3+ CD8+ T cells from blood. Subset given: CD45RO-CCR7+CD27+CD95- naive CD8+ T cells expressing CXCR3 (TNR3+). The chain couples TRBV28 to TRBJ2-2; TCRdb gives TRBD1 as the D gene, but with no DNA this cannot be confirmed. The source of this sequence is a human donor in good health. Some clones in this sample may be carry-over from other donors' samples. The CDR3: CASGNRGRNTGELFF. The full variable domain, with the rest looked up from reference TRBV28 and TRBJ2-2, is DVKVTQSSRYLVKRTGEKVFLECVQDMDHENMFWYRQDPGLGLRLIYFSYDVKMKEKGDIPEGYSVSREKKERFSLILESASTNQTSMYLCASGNRGRNTGELFFGEGSRLTVL.